This is a list of T cell receptor beta chains from one sample in a study of T cell responses to AZD1222 COVID-19 vaccine. This table comes from immunoSEQ multiplex PCR, and its TCRdb copy is limited to in-frame clones, with some not included. The sample has 140,000 or so clones, around 90% seen once. The source was peripheral blood, collected on day 0 of AZD1222 vaccination. These receptors were collected from an adult in good health. CDR3s include the opening cysteine and the closing phenylalanine or tryptophan. The D gene is left open where the match is weak. The size of a clone is reported for some rows only, either as once, few or many, or as a class for expanded clones.

TRBJ2-3	TRBD2	.	18	TRBV28	TGTGCCAGCAGTTTATCGCCCCGACTAGCGGGATTCACAGATACGCAGTATTTT	CASSLSPRLAGFTDTQYF
TRBJ2-7	.	.	13	TRBV5-6	TGTGCCAGCAGCCCAGGGACCGTCTACGAGCAGTACTTC	CASSPGTVYEQYF
TRBJ2-3	TRBD2	.	18	TRBV4-2	TGTGCCAGCAGCCAAGAACCCTCTGGCGGGAGGGCGACAGATACGCAGTATTTT	CASSQEPSGGRATDTQYF
TRBJ2-3	.	.	14	TRBV5-1	TGCGCCAGCAGCTTTAATACTTTCACAGATACGCAGTATTTT	CASSFNTFTDTQYF
TRBJ2-7	TRBD1	.	18	TRBV10-3	TGTGCCATCAGTTATTCCGGGGACAGGGGCTTCATTATGTACGAGCAGTACTTC	CAISYSGDRGFIMYEQYF
TRBJ2-3	.	.	16	TRBV9	TGTGCCAGCAGCGTAGGGAGTTTGGGAGGCACAGATACGCAGTATTTT	CASSVGSLGGTDTQYF
TRBJ1-1	.	many	13	TRBV2	TGTGCCAGCAGTGTGGTTGAGAACACTGAAGCTTTCTTT	CASSVVENTEAFF
TRBJ1-2	.	.	11	TRBV6-5	TGTGCCAGCTCAGGTGGAGAGGGCTACACCTTC	CASSGGEGYTF
TRBJ2-2	TRBD1	.	15	TRBV6-5	TGTGCCAGCACCGGGGACAGCCCGAACACCGGGGAGCTGTTTTTT	CASTGDSPNTGELFF
TRBJ2-1	.	.	16	TRBV24-1	TGTGCCACCAGTGATCCTGGGTCATCGGCCTACAATGAGCAGTTCTTC	CATSDPGSSAYNEQFF
TRBJ2-7	.	.	16	TRBV30	TGTGCCTGGAGGCCGGTCGAGGGAAGCCTCTCCTACGAGCAGTACTTC	CAWRPVEGSLSYEQYF
TRBJ1-2	TRBD1	.	11	TRBV27	TGTGCCAGCGGACAGGCTGGTGGCTACACCTTC	CASGQAGGYTF
TRBJ1-1	TRBD1	once	13	TRBV3-1/TRBV3-2	TGTGCCAGCAGCCCCACCAGGGGGACTGAAGCTTTCTTT	CASSPTRGTEAFF
TRBJ1-1	.	few	16	TRBV11-1	TGTGCCAGCAGCTTAGCCCCGGACGGGATAAACACTGAAGCTTTCTTT	CASSLAPDGINTEAFF
TRBJ1-1	TRBD1	.	13	TRBV28	TGTGCCAGCGGCTACGACAGGGGCTCTGAAGCTTTCTTT	CASGYDRGSEAFF
TRBJ1-1	.	.	14	TRBV5-4	TGTGCCAGCAGTAGGGATTTCTTGAACACTGAAGCTTTCTTT	CASSRDFLNTEAFF
TRBJ1-5	.	.	16	TRBV5-5	TGTGCCAGCAGCTGGCTTGGGCCTCATAGCAATCAGCCCCAGCATTTT	CASSWLGPHSNQPQHF
TRBJ1-2	TRBD1	.	16	TRBV5-4	TGTGCCAGCAGCATACCCCCGGGACAGGGTGGCTATGGCTACACCTTC	CASSIPPGQGGYGYTF
TRBJ2-1	.	.	11	TRBV2	TGTGCCAGCAGTGCCCATCGAGAGCAGTTCTTC	CASSAHREQFF
TRBJ2-1	TRBD2	.	13	TRBV2	TGTGCCAGCCAGCGGGAGTTTTACAATGAGCAGTTCTTC	CASQREFYNEQFF
TRBJ2-7	TRBD2	.	13	TRBV28	TGTGCCAGCAGTTTGAGGGTTAGCGGGTTGCAGTACTTC	CASSLRVSGLQYF
TRBJ2-1	TRBD2	.	18	TRBV9	TGTGCCAGCAGCGTAGCTCTGGCTAGCGGGAGTGGCGGGGGTGAGCAGTTCTTC	CASSVALASGSGGGEQFF
TRBJ2-7	TRBD1	.	14	TRBV5-5	TGTGCCAGCAGCTTAGGGACAGGGACCTACGAGCAGTACTTC	CASSLGTGTYEQYF
TRBJ1-4	.	.	18	TRBV28	TGTGCCAGCAGTTCCCTTGCACTGCCGCTACGTTTTAATGAAAAACTGTTTTTT	CASSSLALPLRFNEKLFF
TRBJ1-2	TRBD1	.	17	TRBV4-2	TGTGCCAGCAGCCATAAAGTGACAGGGGGGAATGGCTATGGCTACACCTTC	CASSHKVTGGNGYGYTF
TRBJ2-1	TRBD2	.	15	TRBV29-1	TGCAGCGTTGAAGATCACCGGGGGGACTACAATGAGCAGTTCTTC	CSVEDHRGDYNEQFF
TRBJ1-4	TRBD1	.	16	TRBV4-1	TGCGCCAGCAGCCTCAGCTCCGGGACAGGGGCAGAAAAACTGTTTTTT	CASSLSSGTGAEKLFF
TRBJ2-7	.	.	12	TRBV19	TGTGCCAGTAGTATGGGTCGTGACGAGCAGTACTTC	CASSMGRDEQYF
TRBJ1-1	.	.	18	TRBV5-1	TGCGCCAGCAGCTTGTATTATGGCAGGTTCCGCACGAACACTGAAGCTTTCTTT	CASSLYYGRFRTNTEAFF
TRBJ2-7	TRBD1	.	15	TRBV5-1	TGCGCCAGCAGCTCCGACAGGGGTCGCTCCTACGAGCAGTACTTC	CASSSDRGRSYEQYF
TRBJ1-5	.	.	13	TRBV23-1	TGCGCCAGCAGCCCCGGCAGGAAAAGGCCCCAGCATTTT	CASSPGRKRPQHF
TRBJ2-7	TRBD2	.	16	TRBV28	TGTGCCAGCAGGACTAGCGGGAAACCCGGCTCCTACGAGCAGTACTTC	CASRTSGKPGSYEQYF
TRBJ2-3	.	.	15	TRBV6-2/TRBV6-3	TGTGCCAGCAGTTACCAAAACCCCGCTGCGGATACGCAGTATTTT	CASSYQNPAADTQYF
TRBJ2-5	.	.	15	TRBV14	TGTGCCAGCAGCAAAGCACGGGGCTCCGGAGAGACCCAGTACTTC	CASSKARGSGETQYF
TRBJ1-2	.	.	14	TRBV27	TGTGCCAGCAGTTTTCACGGAACTAACTATGGCTACACCTTC	CASSFHGTNYGYTF
TRBJ2-7	.	.	15	TRBV11-2	TGTGCCAGCAGCTTCAGGGGAAAGGGCTCCTACGAGCAGTACTTC	CASSFRGKGSYEQYF
TRBJ1-1	.	.	13	TRBV10-3	TGTGCCATTCAGTTGGGTCCGGACACTGAAGCTTTCTTT	CAIQLGPDTEAFF
TRBJ2-1	TRBD2	.	14	TRBV10-3	TGTGCCATCAGTCTAGCGGGAGGGCTAAATGAGCAGTTCTTC	CAISLAGGLNEQFF
TRBJ2-1	.	once	15	TRBV9	TGTGCCAGCAGCTCGTCTCAGAGCTCCTACAATGAGCAGTTCTTC	CASSSSQSSYNEQFF
TRBJ2-7	TRBD1	.	15	TRBV3-1/TRBV3-2	TGTGCCAGCAGCCAAGTTGGGGACAGGGGATACGAGCAGTACTTC	CASSQVGDRGYEQYF
TRBJ2-7	TRBD2	once	13	TRBV5-5	TGTGCCAGCCAGCGGGAGGGTGCCTACGAGCAGTACTTC	CASQREGAYEQYF
TRBJ2-1	TRBD2	.	13	TRBV30	TGTGCCTGGCTTGGGACTAGACGCAATGAGCAGTTCTTC	CAWLGTRRNEQFF